The 20 T cell receptor beta chains in this list originate from one sample, sequenced in a study of vaccination and CD4 T cells after COVID-19. Documented treatment: roughly 10-day PBMC culture with coronavirus spike peptide pools or control peptides (ViraFEST assay). Sequenced with the Oncomine TCR Beta short-read assay was DNA taken from cultured CD4+ T cells. TCRdb re-called the PCR reads with MiXCR, one entry per CDR3 protein. This table has around 12,000 distinct CDR3 sequences, roughly 45% appearing once. These receptors have no identified antigens. The sequenced sample consisted of CD4+ T cells from blood, cultured in vitro. Receptors were obtained from a human donor who had recovered from COVID-19.

There are a few counts of this clonotype. This CDR3 reads CSAIVFAPDPGLKGETQYF. The CDR3 nucleotides read TGCAGTGCAATAGTTTTTGCCCCAGACCCGGGACTAAAAGGGGAGACCCAGTACTTC. The chain uses TRBV20-1 and TRBJ2-5; 7 bases map to TRBD2. Trimming removed 6 bases from V and 5 bases from J; junction bases left unmatched: 27. CDR1 DFQATT and CDR2 SNEGSKA come from the germline V gene (reference sequence). The CDR3 spans 19 residues.

The chain uses TRBV18 and TRBJ1-1; 9 positions agree with TRBD1. With V trimmed by 0 bases and J by 6 bases, 8 bases remained unmatched. The CDR3 has 16 amino acids. Germline V lookup: CDR1 KGHSH, CDR2 LQKENI. The DNA of the CDR3 is TGTGCCAGCTCACCACCCAACAGGGGGCAAATCGCTGAAGCTTTCTTT. This gives the protein CASSPPNRGQIAEAFF.

This chain links TRBV20-1 with TRBJ2-1, with TRBD2 identical over 9 bases. Germline CDR1 and CDR2: DFQATT and SNEGSKA (reference sequence). CDR3 size: 16 residues. Trimming took 3 bases from V and 4 from J; bases not matched to a gene: 10. The CDR3 here is CSARDRVAGVYNEQFF. CDR3 nucleotides: TGCAGTGCTAGGGACAGAGTAGCGGGAGTGTACAATGAGCAGTTCTTC.

This clonotype appeared a few times. The chain carries TRBV28 and TRBJ2-2; no reliable D call. The CDR3 has 14 residues. Germline V CDR1 and CDR2: MDHEN, SYDVKM. With 7 bases removed from V and 5 bases from J, the gap between germline ends came to 14 bases. The CDR3 here is CASTPPTVTGELFF. The CDR3 region has the DNA TGTGCCAGCACCCCCCCGACTGTTACCGGGGAGCTGTTTTTT.

Here the CDR3 reads CASLTTGGETQYF. CDR3 nucleotides: TGTGCCAGCTTAACCACCGGGGGAGAGACCCAGTACTTC. The rearrangement joins TRBV18 to TRBJ2-5; possibly TRBD2 for D (6 bases). The CDR3 length is 13 residues. V lost 7 bases and J lost 4, with 13 bases in between. Germline CDR1 reads KGHSH; CDR2 reads LQKENI.

The CDR3 reads CSAGQGVDTEAFF. The CDR3 region has the DNA TGCAGTGCCGGACAGGGTGTGGACACTGAAGCTTTCTTT. The chain combines TRBV20-1 with TRBJ1-1; 8 bases agree with TRBD1. CDR3 length: 13 residues. Trimming removed 6 bases from V and 3 bases from J; junction bases left unmatched: 6. CDR1 is DFQATT, CDR2 SNEGSKA, per germline (reference sequence).

The chain employs TRBV27 and TRBJ2-2; D may be TRBD2 (6 bases). V was clipped by 1 base and J by 3 bases, with 15 bases between them. This CDR3 comprises 17 residues. Germline assignment: CDR1 MNHEY and CDR2 SMNVEV (reference sequence). The CDR3 DNA reads as TGTGCCAGCAGTTTATGGGGCTCGGGAGCGGACACCGGGGAGCTGTTTTTT. Its translation is CASSLWGSGADTGELFF.

The chain employs TRBV20-1 and TRBJ2-1, with TRBD2 matching 8 bases. The germline V gene encodes CDR1 DFQATT and CDR2 SNEGSKA (reference sequence). The V and J ends lost 2 bases and 5 bases, in that order; junction bases with no gene match: 11. The CDR3 has 16 amino acids. The CDR3 sequence is CSARKVGLAVDNEQFF. CDR3 nucleotide sequence: TGCAGTGCTAGAAAGGTAGGACTAGCCGTAGACAATGAGCAGTTCTTC.

The rearrangement links TRBV20-1 to TRBJ1-2, with TRBD1 as a possible D gene (5 bases). The CDR3 length is 17 residues. In germline, CDR1 is DFQATT, CDR2 SNEGSKA (reference sequence). Trimming stripped 2 bases from V and 3 bases from J, with 22 bases between. The CDR3 nucleotides read TGCAGTGCTAGAAGTTTTGGGGCAGACAGACCGGACTATGGCTACACCTTC. This gives the protein CSARSFGADRPDYGYTF.

The chain carries TRBV6-1 and TRBJ1-5; D gene unclear. Germline V lookup: CDR1 MNHNS, CDR2 SASEGT. Trimming left V 0 bases short and J 1 base short, with 4 bases between. This CDR3 spans 14 amino acids. CDR3 coding DNA: TGTGCCAGCAGTGAAGCGGACAGCAATCAGCCCCAGCATTTT. This gives the protein CASSEADSNQPQHF.

The chain is built from TRBV30 and TRBJ2-5; 7 bases match TRBD2. With V trimmed by 0 bases and J by 3 bases, 7 bases remained unmatched. CDR1 and CDR2 from the germline V gene are GTSNPN and SVGIG (reference sequence). This CDR3 has 15 amino acids. The CDR3 reads CAWSVRGSGKETQYF. The DNA of the CDR3 is TGTGCCTGGAGTGTACGCGGGAGTGGGAAAGAGACCCAGTACTTC.

The V gene is TRBV20-1, the J gene TRBJ1-6; 12 nucleotides agree with TRBD1. The germline V gene encodes CDR1 DFQATT and CDR2 SNEGSKA (reference sequence). Unmatched junction bases numbered 14, after V lost 4 bases and J lost 7 bases. This CDR3 has 18 amino acids. CDR3 residues: CSATQPGQGAGANSPLHF. The DNA for the CDR3 is TGCAGTGCTACACAACCGGGACAGGGGGCCGGTGCAAATTCACCCCTCCACTTT.

This chain uses TRBV20-1 with TRBJ2-5; 11 bases are a match to TRBD2. The germline CDR1 and CDR2 sequences are DFQATT and SNEGSKA (reference sequence). Unmatched junction bases numbered 14, after V lost 3 bases and J lost 5 bases. There are 17 residues in the CDR3. In DNA form, the CDR3 reads TGCAGTGCTAGCACACTAGCGGGAGTAGTCGTGCAGGAGACCCAGTACTTC. This sequence encodes CSASTLAGVVVQETQYF.

This rearrangement joins TRBV7-8 to TRBJ2-1, with no clear D. Germline lookup yields CDR1 SGHVS and CDR2 FQNEAQ. The CDR3 consists of 15 residues. Trimming removed 1 base at V and 6 bases at J, with 13 bases between. The CDR3: CASSLEPSTPNEQFF. The CDR3 DNA is TGTGCCAGCAGCTTAGAACCCAGCACACCCAATGAGCAGTTCTTC.

This chain uses TRBV29-1 with TRBJ2-1; 10 bases fit TRBD2. Unmatched junction bases numbered 6, after V lost 3 bases and J lost 7 bases. From germline, CDR1 is SQVTM and CDR2 ANQGSEA. This CDR3 contains 14 residues. Here the CDR3 DNA reads TGCAGCGTTGACGGTAGCGGGAGGAAAAATGAGCAGTTCTTC. Translated, it gives CSVDGSGRKNEQFF.

V and J are TRBV7-2 and TRBJ2-1; D ambiguous. Trimming cost V 5 bases and J 1 base, with 12 bases left between them. The CDR3 sequence is 15 residues long. Germline CDR1 and CDR2: SGHTA and FQGNSA. The CDR3 DNA sequence: TGTGCCAGCAGCCTTCGACTGGGATCCTACAATGAGCAGTTCTTC. Translating it yields CASSLRLGSYNEQFF.

The V gene is TRBV7-2, the J gene TRBJ2-5, with D possibly being TRBD1 (6 bases). Germline V gene data show CDR1 as SGHTA and CDR2 as FQGNSA. The CDR3 covers 16 residues. Trimming took 1 base from V and 5 from J, leaving 17 bases between them. CDR3 sequence reads: CASSLGTVGPQETQYF. The CDR3, as DNA: TGTGCCAGCAGCTTAGGGACAGTGGGGCCCCAGGAGACCCAGTACTTC.

The rearrangement joins TRBV2 to TRBJ2-3; no firm D call. Trimming left V 6 bases short and J 6 bases short, with 13 bases between. The CDR3 is 13 amino acids. Germline values: CDR1 SNHLY, CDR2 FYNNEI. The CDR3 region has the DNA TGTGCCAGCAGAAGAGTGGTCGGTGATACGCAGTATTTT. As protein: CASRRVVGDTQYF.

The V and J genes are TRBV12-3 or TRBV12-4 and TRBJ2-1; 9 nucleotides match TRBD2. The CDR3 spans 17 residues. V lost 5 bases, J lost 6 bases, and 14 bases stayed unmatched. The CDR3 region has the DNA TGTGCCAGCAGTCCACGTCTGGAGCGGGAGGCCTCCAATGAGCAGTTCTTC. Its translation: CASSPRLEREASNEQFF.

This chain connects TRBV19 to TRBJ2-7; D is unclear. Germline assignment: CDR1 LNHDA and CDR2 SQIVND (reference sequence). V was cut by 4 bases and J by 1 base, with 5 bases left in between. The CDR3 extends over 12 amino acids. The CDR3 sequence: CASSSLSYEQYF. DNA for the CDR3: TGTGCCAGTAGTAGCCTTTCCTACGAGCAGTACTTC.